This T cell receptor (beta chain) was captured by sequencing in a study of blood T cell repertoires in COVID-19. Turning to the study itself: The United States, Italy and Spain provided the acute and convalescent COVID-19 samples. From T cells, B-cell-depleted T cells, or PBMCs came the material, which was cDNA or gDNA.

Methods used by the authors: By means of reference gene primer amplification, nucleated cell counts were estimated. The data were produced by immunoSEQ multiplex PCR, yet TCRdb's version contains in-frame clones alone and is incomplete. V, J and clone size are those of that table, while D and trimming were read from the DNA. The table records fewer than 100,000 clones, roughly 77% of them present only once. This clone showed up just once. The CDR3 totals 13 residues. The V gene lost 3 bases and the J gene lost 1 base, with 6 bases spanning the gap. The clonotype was recovered from a human donor in a cohort sampled during active COVID-19. The sample consisted of peripheral blood. The V and J genes are TRBV12-3 or TRBV12-4 and TRBJ2-5, with no clear D. CDR3 amino acids: CASSLRSQETQYF. CDR3 coding DNA: TGTGCCAGCAGTTTGAGGAGCCAAGAGACCCAGTACTTC.